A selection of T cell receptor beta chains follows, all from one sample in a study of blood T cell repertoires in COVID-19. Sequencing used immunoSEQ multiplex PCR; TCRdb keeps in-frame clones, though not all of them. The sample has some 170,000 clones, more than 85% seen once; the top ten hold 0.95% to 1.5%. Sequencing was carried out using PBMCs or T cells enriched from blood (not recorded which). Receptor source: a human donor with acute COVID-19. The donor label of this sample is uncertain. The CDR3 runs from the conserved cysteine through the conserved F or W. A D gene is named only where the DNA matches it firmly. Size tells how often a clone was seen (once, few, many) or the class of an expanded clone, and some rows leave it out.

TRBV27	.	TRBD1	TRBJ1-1	TGTGCCAGCAGTTCCATTGCGGGACAGGGACCCACTGAAGCTTTCTTT	CASSSIAGQGPTEAFF
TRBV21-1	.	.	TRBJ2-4	TGTGCCAGCAGCAGAACCCAGGGGTTAGCCAAAAACATTCAGTACTTC	CASSRTQGLAKNIQYF
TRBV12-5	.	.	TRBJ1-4	TGTGCTAGTGGTTTGGTAAACATGAATGAAAAACTGTTTTTT	CASGLVNMNEKLFF
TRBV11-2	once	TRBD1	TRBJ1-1	TGTGCCAGCAGTCTACAGGGGGACACTGAAGCTTTCTTT	CASSLQGDTEAFF
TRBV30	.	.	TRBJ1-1	TGTGCCTGGACCAGGGAGGGGACTGAAGCTTTCTTT	CAWTREGTEAFF
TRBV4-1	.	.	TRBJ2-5	TGCGCCAGCAGCCTGACCGGGATGAACAAAGAGACCCAGTACTTC	CASSLTGMNKETQYF
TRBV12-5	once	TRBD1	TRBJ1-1	TGTGCTAGTGGTTTGGTACGGGGGACAGGGATCTACACTGAAGCTTTCTTT	CASGLVRGTGIYTEAFF
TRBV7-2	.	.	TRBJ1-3	TGTGCCAGCAGCTTAGCCCGACAGGTCTCTGGAAACACCATATATTTT	CASSLARQVSGNTIYF
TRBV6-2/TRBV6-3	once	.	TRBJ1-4	TGTGCCAGCAGTTACTCCGGGGAGGGAACTAATGAAAAACTGTTTTTT	CASSYSGEGTNEKLFF
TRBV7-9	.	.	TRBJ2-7	TGTGCCAGCAGCCAGGTAAACGAGCAGTACTTC	CASSQVNEQYF
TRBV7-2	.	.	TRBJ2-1	TGTGCCAGCAGCTTAGGAGGGTCGGGGGCCTACAATGAGCAGTTCTTC	CASSLGGSGAYNEQFF
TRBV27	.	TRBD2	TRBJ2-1	TGTGCCAGCAGTTTAGGAGCGGGGTCCCCCTACAATGAGCAGTTCTTC	CASSLGAGSPYNEQFF